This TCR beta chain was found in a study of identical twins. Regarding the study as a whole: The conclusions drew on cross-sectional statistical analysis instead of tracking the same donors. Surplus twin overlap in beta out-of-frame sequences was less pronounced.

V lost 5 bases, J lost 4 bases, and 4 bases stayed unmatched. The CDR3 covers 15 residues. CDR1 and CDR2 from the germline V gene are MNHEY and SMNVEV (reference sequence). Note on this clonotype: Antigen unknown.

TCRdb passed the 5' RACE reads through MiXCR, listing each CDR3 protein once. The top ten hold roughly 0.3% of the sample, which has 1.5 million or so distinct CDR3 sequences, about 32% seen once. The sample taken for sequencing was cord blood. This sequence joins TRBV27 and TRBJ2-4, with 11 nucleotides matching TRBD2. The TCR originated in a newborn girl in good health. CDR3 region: CASSPLAGGKNIQYF. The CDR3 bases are TGTGCCAGCAGTCCCCTAGCGGGAGGAAAAAACATTCAGTACTTC.